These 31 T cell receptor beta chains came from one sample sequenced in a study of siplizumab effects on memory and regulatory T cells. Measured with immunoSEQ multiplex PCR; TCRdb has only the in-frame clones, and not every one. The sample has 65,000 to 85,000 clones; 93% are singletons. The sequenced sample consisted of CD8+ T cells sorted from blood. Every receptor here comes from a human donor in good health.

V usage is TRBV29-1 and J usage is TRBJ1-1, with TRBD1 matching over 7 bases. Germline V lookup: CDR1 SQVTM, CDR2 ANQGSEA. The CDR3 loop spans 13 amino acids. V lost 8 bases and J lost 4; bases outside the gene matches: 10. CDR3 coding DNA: TGCAGCTTCCTAACAGGGGTAACCACTGAAGCTTTCTTT. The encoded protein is CSFLTGVTTEAFF.

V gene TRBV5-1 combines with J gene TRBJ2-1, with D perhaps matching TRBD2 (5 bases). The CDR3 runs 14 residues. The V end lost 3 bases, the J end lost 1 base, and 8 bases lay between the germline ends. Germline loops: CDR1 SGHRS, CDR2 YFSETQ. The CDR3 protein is CASSSSGSYNEQFF. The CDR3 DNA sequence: TGCGCCAGCAGCTCCAGCGGATCCTACAATGAGCAGTTCTTC.

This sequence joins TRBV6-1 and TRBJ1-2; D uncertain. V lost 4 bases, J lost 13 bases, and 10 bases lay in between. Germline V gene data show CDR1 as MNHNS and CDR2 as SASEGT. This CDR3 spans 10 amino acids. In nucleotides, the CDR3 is TGTGCCAGCAGTGCCCCAGGTCTCACCTTC. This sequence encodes CASSAPGLTF.

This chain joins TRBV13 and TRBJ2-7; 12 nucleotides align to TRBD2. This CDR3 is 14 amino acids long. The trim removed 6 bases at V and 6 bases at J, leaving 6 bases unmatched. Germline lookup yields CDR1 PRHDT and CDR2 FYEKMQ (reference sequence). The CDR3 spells CASSSTSGGGEQYF. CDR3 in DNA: TGTGCCAGCAGTTCGACTAGCGGGGGCGGCGAGCAGTACTTC.

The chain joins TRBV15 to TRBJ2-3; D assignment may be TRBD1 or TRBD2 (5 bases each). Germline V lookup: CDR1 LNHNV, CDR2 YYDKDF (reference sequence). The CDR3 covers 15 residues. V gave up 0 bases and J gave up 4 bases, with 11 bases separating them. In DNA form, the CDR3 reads TGTGCCACCAGCAGAGATAGGCAGGGACCAGATACGCAGTATTTT. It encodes CATSRDRQGPDTQYF.

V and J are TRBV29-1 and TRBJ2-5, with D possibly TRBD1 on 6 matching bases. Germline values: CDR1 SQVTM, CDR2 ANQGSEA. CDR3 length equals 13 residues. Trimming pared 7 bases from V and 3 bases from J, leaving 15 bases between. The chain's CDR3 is CSAVDRTKETQYF. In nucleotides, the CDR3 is TGCAGCGCTGTAGACAGGACAAAAGAGACCCAGTACTTC.

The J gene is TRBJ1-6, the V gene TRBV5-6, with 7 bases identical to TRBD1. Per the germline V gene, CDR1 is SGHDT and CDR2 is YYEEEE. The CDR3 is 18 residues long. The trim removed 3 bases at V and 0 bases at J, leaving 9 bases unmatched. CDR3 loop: CASSSPFRQGSYNSPLHF. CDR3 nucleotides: TGTGCCAGCAGCTCGCCATTTCGACAGGGCTCCTATAATTCACCCCTCCACTTT.

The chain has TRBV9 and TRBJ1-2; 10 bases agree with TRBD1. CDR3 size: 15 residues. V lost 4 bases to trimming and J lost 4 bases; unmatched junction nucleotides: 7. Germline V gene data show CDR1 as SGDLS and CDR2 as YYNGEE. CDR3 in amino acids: CASSTPGTGAYGYTF. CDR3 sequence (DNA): TGTGCCAGCAGCACTCCCGGGACAGGGGCCTATGGCTACACCTTC.

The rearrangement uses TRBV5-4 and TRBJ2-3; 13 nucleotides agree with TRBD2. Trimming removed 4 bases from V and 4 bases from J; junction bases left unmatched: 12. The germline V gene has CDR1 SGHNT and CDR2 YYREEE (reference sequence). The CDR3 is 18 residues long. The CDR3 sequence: CASSPAPTSGGASDTQYF. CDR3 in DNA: TGTGCCAGCAGCCCGGCCCCCACTAGCGGGGGGGCGTCAGATACGCAGTATTTT.

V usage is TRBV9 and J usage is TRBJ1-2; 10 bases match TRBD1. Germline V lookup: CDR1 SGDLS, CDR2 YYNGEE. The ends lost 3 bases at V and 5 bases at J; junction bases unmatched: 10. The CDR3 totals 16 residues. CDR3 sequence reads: CASSGQGGTGDYGYTF. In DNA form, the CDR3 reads TGTGCCAGCAGCGGGCAGGGGGGGACAGGGGATTATGGCTACACCTTC. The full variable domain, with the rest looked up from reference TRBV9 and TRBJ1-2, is DSGVTQTPKHLITATGQRVTLRCSPRSGDLSVYWYQQSLDQGLQFLIQYYNGEERAKGNILERFSAQQFPDLHSELNLSSLELGDSALYFCASSGQGGTGDYGYTFGSGTRLTVV.

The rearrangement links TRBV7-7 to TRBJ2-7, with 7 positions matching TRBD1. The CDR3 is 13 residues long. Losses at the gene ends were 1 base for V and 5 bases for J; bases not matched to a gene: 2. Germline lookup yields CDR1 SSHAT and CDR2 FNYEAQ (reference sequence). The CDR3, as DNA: TGTGCCAGCAGCTTAGGACAGGGCCACGAGCAGTACTTC. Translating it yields CASSLGQGHEQYF.

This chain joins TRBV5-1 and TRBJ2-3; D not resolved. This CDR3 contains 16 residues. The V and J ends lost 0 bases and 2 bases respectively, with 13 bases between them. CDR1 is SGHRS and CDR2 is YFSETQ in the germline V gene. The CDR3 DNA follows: TGCGCCAGCAGCTTGGGCCCTGACCTACTCACAGATACGCAGTATTTT. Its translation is CASSLGPDLLTDTQYF.

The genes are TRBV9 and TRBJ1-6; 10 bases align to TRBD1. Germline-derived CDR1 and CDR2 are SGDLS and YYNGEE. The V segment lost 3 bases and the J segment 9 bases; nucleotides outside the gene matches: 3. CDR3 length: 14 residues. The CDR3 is CASSAGQGGSPLHF. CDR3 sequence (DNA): TGTGCCAGCAGCGCAGGACAGGGGGGTTCACCCCTCCACTTT.

CDR3 DNA sequence: TGCGCCAGCAGCCTGGACAGGGATTCCTATGGCTACACCTTC. Translation: CASSLDRDSYGYTF. The chain combines TRBV5-1 with TRBJ1-2; 8 nucleotides agree with TRBD1. Germline V gene sequence: CDR1 SGHRS, CDR2 YFSETQ. The CDR3 spans 14 residues. V was clipped by 4 bases and J by 4 bases; unmatched bases: 6. The full variable domain, completed using reference TRBV5-1 and TRBJ1-2, is KAGVTQTPRYLIKTRGQQVTLSCSPISGHRSVSWYQQTPGQGLQFLFEYFSETQRNKGNFPGRFSGRQFSNSRSEMNVSTLELGDSALYLCASSLDRDSYGYTFGSGTRLTVV.

Written as DNA, the CDR3 is TGTGCCAGCAGCTTAGGTTTCATTAACTATGGCTACACCTTC. It specifies CASSLGFINYGYTF. The chain couples TRBV7-2 to TRBJ1-2; no clear D. The CDR3 consists of 14 residues. Germline lookup yields CDR1 SGHTA and CDR2 FQGNSA. V was shortened by 1 base and J by 1 base, with 7 bases between the two germline ends.

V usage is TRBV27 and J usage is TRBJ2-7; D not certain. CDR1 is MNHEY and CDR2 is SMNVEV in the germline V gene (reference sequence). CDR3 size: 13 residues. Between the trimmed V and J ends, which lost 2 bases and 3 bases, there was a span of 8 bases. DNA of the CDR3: TGTGCCAGCAGTTTAGGGCCGGTCTACGAGCAGTACTTC. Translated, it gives CASSLGPVYEQYF.

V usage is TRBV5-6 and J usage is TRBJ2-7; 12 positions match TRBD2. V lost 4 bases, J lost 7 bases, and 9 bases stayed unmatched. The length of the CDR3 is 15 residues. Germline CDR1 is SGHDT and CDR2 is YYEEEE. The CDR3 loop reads CASSIQTSGGWEQYF. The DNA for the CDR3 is TGTGCCAGCAGCATACAGACTAGCGGGGGATGGGAGCAGTACTTC.

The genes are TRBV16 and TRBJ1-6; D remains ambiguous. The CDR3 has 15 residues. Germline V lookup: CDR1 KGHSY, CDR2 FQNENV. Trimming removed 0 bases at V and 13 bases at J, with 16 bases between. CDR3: CASSQSWPPIGPLHF. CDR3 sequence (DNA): TGTGCCAGCAGCCAATCCTGGCCCCCGATAGGCCCCCTCCACTTT.

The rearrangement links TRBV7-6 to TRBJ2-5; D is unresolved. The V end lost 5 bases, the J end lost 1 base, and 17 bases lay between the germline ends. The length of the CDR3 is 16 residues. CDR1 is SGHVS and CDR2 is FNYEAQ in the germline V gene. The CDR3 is CASSRPSGMAQETQYF. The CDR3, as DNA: TGTGCCAGCAGCCGGCCTTCGGGTATGGCCCAAGAGACCCAGTACTTC.

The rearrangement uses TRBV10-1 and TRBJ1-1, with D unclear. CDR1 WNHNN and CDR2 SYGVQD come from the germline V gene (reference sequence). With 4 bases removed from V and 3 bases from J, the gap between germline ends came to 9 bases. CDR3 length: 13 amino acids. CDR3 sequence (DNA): TGCGCCAGCAGTGTGGCAGTGGACACTGAAGCTTTCTTT. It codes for CASSVAVDTEAFF.

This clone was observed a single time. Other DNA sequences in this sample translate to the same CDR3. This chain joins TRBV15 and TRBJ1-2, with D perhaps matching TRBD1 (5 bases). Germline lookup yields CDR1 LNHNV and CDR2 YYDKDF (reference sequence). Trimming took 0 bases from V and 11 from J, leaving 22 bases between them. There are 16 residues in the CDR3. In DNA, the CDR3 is TGTGCCACCAGCAGAGAAGGGAGCGGGGCGAGCTACGGTTACACCTTC. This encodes CATSREGSGASYGYTF.

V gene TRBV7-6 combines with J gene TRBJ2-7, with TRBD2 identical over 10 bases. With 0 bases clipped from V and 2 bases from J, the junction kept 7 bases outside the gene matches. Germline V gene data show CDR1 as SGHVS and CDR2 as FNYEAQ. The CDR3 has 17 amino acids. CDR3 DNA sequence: TGTGCCAGCAGCTTAGCGCATCAACTAGCGGGGACCTACGAGCAGTACTTC. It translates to CASSLAHQLAGTYEQYF.

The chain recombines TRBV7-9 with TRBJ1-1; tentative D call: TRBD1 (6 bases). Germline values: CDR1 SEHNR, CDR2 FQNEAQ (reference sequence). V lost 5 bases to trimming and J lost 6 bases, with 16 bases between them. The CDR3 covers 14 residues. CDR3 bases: TGTGCCAGCAGCGCAAGCGGGACACCCCCTGAAGCTTTCTTT. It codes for CASSASGTPPEAFF.

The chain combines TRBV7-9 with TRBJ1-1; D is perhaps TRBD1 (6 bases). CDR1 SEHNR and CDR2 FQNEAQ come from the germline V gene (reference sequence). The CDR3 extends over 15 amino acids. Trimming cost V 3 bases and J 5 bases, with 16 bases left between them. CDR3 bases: TGTGCCAGCAGCTTTCCTCAGGGGCTTAATACTGAAGCTTTCTTT. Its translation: CASSFPQGLNTEAFF.

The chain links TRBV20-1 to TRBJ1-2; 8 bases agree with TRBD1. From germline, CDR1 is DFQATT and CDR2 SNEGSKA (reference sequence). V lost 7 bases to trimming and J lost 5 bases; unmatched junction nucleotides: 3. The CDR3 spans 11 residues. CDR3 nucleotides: TGCAGTGTACAGGGGGAGTATGGCTACACCTTC. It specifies CSVQGEYGYTF.

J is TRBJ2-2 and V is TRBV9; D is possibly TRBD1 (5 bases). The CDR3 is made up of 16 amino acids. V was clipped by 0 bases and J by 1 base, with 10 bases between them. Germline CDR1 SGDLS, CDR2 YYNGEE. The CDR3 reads CASSVEARVNTGELFF. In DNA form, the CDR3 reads TGTGCCAGCAGCGTAGAAGCCAGGGTGAACACCGGGGAGCTGTTTTTT.

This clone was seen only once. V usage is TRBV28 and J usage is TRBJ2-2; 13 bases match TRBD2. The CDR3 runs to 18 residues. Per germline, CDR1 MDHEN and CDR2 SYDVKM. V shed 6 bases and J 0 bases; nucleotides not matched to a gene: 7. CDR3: CASSQTSGGIPNTGELFF. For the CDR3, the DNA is TGTGCCAGCAGCCAGACTAGCGGGGGGATCCCGAACACCGGGGAGCTGTTTTTT.

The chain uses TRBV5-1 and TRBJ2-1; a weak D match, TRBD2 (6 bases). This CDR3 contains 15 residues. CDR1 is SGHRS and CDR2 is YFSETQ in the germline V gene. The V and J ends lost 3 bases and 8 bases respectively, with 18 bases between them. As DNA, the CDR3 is TGCGCCAGCAGCTCCGGAGACGTAGCGGTAGATGAGCAGTTCTTC. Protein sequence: CASSSGDVAVDEQFF.

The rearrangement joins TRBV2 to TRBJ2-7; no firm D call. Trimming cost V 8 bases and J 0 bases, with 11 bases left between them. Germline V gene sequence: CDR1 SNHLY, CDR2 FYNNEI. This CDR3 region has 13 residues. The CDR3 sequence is CASVGKSSYEQYF. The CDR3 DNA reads TGTGCCAGCGTAGGTAAAAGCTCCTACGAGCAGTACTTC.

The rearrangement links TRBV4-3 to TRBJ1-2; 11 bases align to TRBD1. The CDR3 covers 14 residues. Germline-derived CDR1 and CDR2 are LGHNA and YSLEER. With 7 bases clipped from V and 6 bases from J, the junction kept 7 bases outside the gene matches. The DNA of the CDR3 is TGCGCCAGCAACGAGCGGGGACAGGGGGATGGCTACACCTTC. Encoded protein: CASNERGQGDGYTF.

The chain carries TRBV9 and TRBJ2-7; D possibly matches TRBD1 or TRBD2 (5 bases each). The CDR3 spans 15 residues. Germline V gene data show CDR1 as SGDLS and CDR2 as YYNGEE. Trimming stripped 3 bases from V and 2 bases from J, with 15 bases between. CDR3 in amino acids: CASSESGGRAYEQYF. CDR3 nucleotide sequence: TGTGCCAGCAGCGAGTCTGGGGGACGCGCCTACGAGCAGTACTTC.